These 24 T cell receptor beta chains were all obtained from the same sample, sequenced in a study of T cells in localized non-small cell lung cancer. The method was immunoSEQ multiplex PCR; TCRdb's version includes in-frame clones alone and lacks a portion of them. This sample yields about 54,000 clones, of which approximately 80% are seen a single time; 15% to 20% belongs to the top ten. Sample: peripheral blood, taken before any cancer treatment. These receptors originate from a female donor of 60 years or more with stage II squamous cell lung carcinoma.

The chain carries TRBV19 and TRBJ2-7; either TRBD1 or TRBD2 may supply D (5 bases each). CDR3 length: 16 residues. The germline V gene encodes CDR1 LNHDA and CDR2 SQIVND (reference sequence). The V and J ends lost 4 bases and 3 bases respectively, with 19 bases between them. The chain's CDR3 is CASSRDAGPGGYEQYF. CDR3 DNA: TGTGCCAGTAGTAGGGACGCGGGCCCTGGAGGCTACGAGCAGTACTTC.

CDR3 nucleotide sequence: TGTGCCAGCAGCGTAGGAGGGGCAGGGAAGTACGAGCAGTACTTC. Its protein product is CASSVGGAGKYEQYF. The rearrangement joins TRBV9 to TRBJ2-7; D might be TRBD1 or TRBD2, each matching 5 bases. Trimming shortened V by 0 bases and J by 4 bases, and 14 bases separated the two germline ends. The CDR3 loop spans 15 amino acids. Germline CDR1 and CDR2: SGDLS and YYNGEE.

V is TRBV27 and J is TRBJ2-6, with unresolved D. This CDR3 has 17 residues. The V end was cut by 6 bases, the J end by 0 bases, with 15 bases between. Germline-derived CDR1 and CDR2 are MNHEY and SMNVEV (reference sequence). CDR3 region: CASSLLRRGSGANVLTF. CDR3 sequence (DNA): TGTGCCAGCAGCCTACTACGACGAGGCTCTGGGGCCAACGTCCTGACTTTC.

This chain uses TRBV14 with TRBJ1-3; no reliable D call. Trimming took 4 bases from V and 0 from J, leaving 13 bases between them. Germline CDR1 is SGHDN and CDR2 is FVKESK. The CDR3 has 16 amino acids. Written as DNA, the CDR3 is TGTGCCAGCAGCCGTGCGGGCCGTACCTCTGGAAACACCATATATTTT. Amino acid sequence: CASSRAGRTSGNTIYF.

V and J are TRBV7-6 and TRBJ1-1; D remains ambiguous. This CDR3 comprises 17 residues. CDR1 and CDR2 from the germline V gene are SGHVS and FNYEAQ. V lost 5 bases to trimming and J lost 0 bases, with 19 bases between them. The CDR3 nucleotides are TGTGCCAGCAGCCAGATAATCGGAGTCGGGATGAACACTGAAGCTTTCTTT. This codes for CASSQIIGVGMNTEAFF.

The genes are TRBV27 and TRBJ2-1; 9 nucleotides match TRBD2. Germline CDR1 and CDR2: MNHEY and SMNVEV (reference sequence). The V segment lost 5 bases and the J segment 4 bases; nucleotides outside the gene matches: 3. This CDR3 is 14 amino acids long. CDR3 amino acids: CASSPAGGYNEQFF. As DNA, the CDR3 is TGTGCCAGCAGTCCAGCGGGGGGTTACAATGAGCAGTTCTTC.

This chain uses TRBV4-1 with TRBJ1-1; tentative D call: TRBD1 (6 bases). Trimming removed 0 bases at V and 2 bases at J, with 10 bases between. The CDR3 is 15 residues long. Germline V gene data show CDR1 as MGHRA and CDR2 as YSYEKL. The CDR3 spells CASSQETGINTEAFF. The CDR3 DNA reads TGCGCCAGCAGCCAAGAGACAGGCATTAACACTGAAGCTTTCTTT.

This clone was counted only a few times. The chain couples TRBV5-1 to TRBJ1-1, with a weak D call TRBD1 (6 bases). This CDR3 comprises 14 residues. With 2 bases removed from V and 5 bases from J, the gap between germline ends came to 13 bases. Per germline, CDR1 SGHRS and CDR2 YFSETQ. The CDR3 DNA sequence: TGCGCCAGCAGCTTCTCAGGGGCCGGAACTGAAGCTTTCTTT. This codes for CASSFSGAGTEAFF.

The chain's CDR3 is CASSQDVGSRVGDEQFF. The CDR3 DNA is TGCGCCAGCAGCCAAGATGTCGGTAGCAGGGTTGGAGATGAGCAGTTCTTC. V gene TRBV4-3 combines with J gene TRBJ2-1, with a weak D call TRBD1 (5 bases). V was trimmed by 0 bases and J by 8 bases, leaving 20 bases between them. The CDR3 consists of 17 residues. CDR1 LGHNA and CDR2 YSLEER come from the germline V gene.

The chain joins TRBV10-3 to TRBJ1-5, with a possible D match to TRBD1 (6 bases). V was shortened by 0 bases and J by 4 bases, with 13 bases between the two germline ends. The germline V gene has CDR1 ENHRY and CDR2 SYGVKD. The CDR3 has 16 residues. The CDR3 spells CAISESQGRGNQPQHF. In DNA, the CDR3 is TGTGCCATCAGTGAGTCGCAGGGGAGAGGGAATCAGCCCCAGCATTTT.

The chain joins TRBV7-8 to TRBJ1-2, with a tentative D call TRBD1 (5 bases). Per the germline V gene, CDR1 is SGHVS and CDR2 is FQNEAQ. V shed 4 bases and J shed 4 bases, with 13 bases lying between them. The CDR3 runs to 14 residues. The CDR3 coding sequence is TGTGCCAGCAGCTCAAAAGGACAACGCTATGGCTACACCTTC. Translation gives CASSSKGQRYGYTF.

V gene TRBV29-1 combines with J gene TRBJ2-1; D not certain. Germline V gene sequence: CDR1 SQVTM, CDR2 ANQGSEA. The germline V and J ends were trimmed by 4 bases and 5 bases, with 15 bases remaining between them. The CDR3 spans 14 residues. The CDR3 region is CSVVGWSGHNEQFF. In DNA, the CDR3 is TGCAGCGTTGTCGGGTGGTCCGGCCACAATGAGCAGTTCTTC.

This clone was recorded only once. The V gene is TRBV11-1, the J gene TRBJ1-5; the match to TRBD1 covers 7 bases. V shed 2 bases, J shed 1 base, and the junction held 2 bases outside the gene matches. CDR3 length equals 15 residues. The germline V gene encodes CDR1 SGHAT and CDR2 FQDESV (reference sequence). Written as DNA, the CDR3 is TGTGCCAGCAGCTTAACGGGACAGAGCAATCAGCCCCAGCATTTT. Translating gives CASSLTGQSNQPQHF.

This clone was detected a few times. Other DNA variants within this sample encode the same CDR3. The CDR3: CASSQDLQGSSGANVLTF. The CDR3 nucleotides read TGCGCCAGCAGCCAAGACCTACAGGGGAGCTCTGGGGCCAACGTCCTGACTTTC. The chain is built from TRBV4-1 and TRBJ2-6, with 7 bases lining up with TRBD1. Trimming at V came to 0 bases and at J to 0 bases, leaving 5 bases not matched to a gene. CDR3 size: 18 residues. CDR1 MGHRA and CDR2 YSYEKL come from the germline V gene.

V and J are TRBV7-6 and TRBJ2-1, with 13 bases fitting TRBD2. Germline V gives CDR1 SGHVS, CDR2 FNYEAQ. The V and J ends lost 5 bases and 1 base, in that order; junction bases with no gene match: 5. This CDR3 has 17 amino acids. The CDR3 DNA reads as TGTGCCAGCAGCCTCTGGACTAGCGGGGGTTCCTACAATGAGCAGTTCTTC. It is translated as CASSLWTSGGSYNEQFF.

The sample holds a few counts of this clone. The rearrangement uses TRBV5-6 and TRBJ1-5; the D gene is possibly TRBD1 (5 bases). From germline, CDR1 is SGHDT and CDR2 YYEEEE. This CDR3 is built from 15 residues. The germline V and J ends were trimmed by 1 base and 8 bases, with 16 bases remaining between them. CDR3 bases: TGTGCCAGCAGCTTGTTGGGACGGGCCGATGAGCCCCAGCATTTT. Amino acid sequence: CASSLLGRADEPQHF.

The chain combines TRBV10-2 with TRBJ1-1; D unclear. V lost 7 bases, J lost 3 bases, and 12 bases lay in between. Germline-derived CDR1 and CDR2 are WSHSY and SAAADI. The CDR3 contains 13 residues. For the CDR3, the DNA is TGCGCCAGCACGACCGGGAGGCACACTGAAGCTTTCTTT. Its protein product is CASTTGRHTEAFF.

CDR3 protein: CASSSLMVAGYQETQYF. The CDR3 region has the DNA TGTGCCAGCAGTTCGTTGATGGTAGCGGGGTACCAAGAGACCCAGTACTTC. The chain uses TRBV5-6 and TRBJ2-5; 8 nucleotides match TRBD2. The CDR3 length is 17 residues. The junction had 12 bases not matched to a gene; V was cut back by 5 bases and J by 0 bases. Germline loops: CDR1 SGHDT, CDR2 YYEEEE.

This clone was seen just once. V and J are TRBV27 and TRBJ1-5, with 7 nucleotides matching TRBD1. CDR1 and CDR2 from the germline V gene are MNHEY and SMNVEV (reference sequence). V shed 3 bases, J shed 0 bases, and the junction held 5 bases outside the gene matches. The CDR3 runs 16 residues. As DNA, the CDR3 is TGTGCCAGCAGTTTCACAGGGGCTTATAGCAATCAGCCCCAGCATTTT. It yields the protein CASSFTGAYSNQPQHF.

V is TRBV13 and J is TRBJ1-1; D is undetermined. CDR1 is PRHDT and CDR2 is FYEKMQ in the germline V gene (reference sequence). The CDR3 contains 15 residues. Between the trimmed V and J ends, which lost 1 base and 2 bases, there was a span of 11 bases. The CDR3 DNA reads as TGTGCCAGCAGCTTAGCGGGTCGGGTTAACACTGAAGCTTTCTTT. Amino acids: CASSLAGRVNTEAFF. Variable domain in full (rest from reference TRBV13 and TRBJ1-1): AAGVIQSPRHLIKEKRETATLKCYPIPRHDTVYWYQQGPGQDPQFLISFYEKMQSDKGSIPDRFSAQQFSDYHSELNMSSLELGDSALYFCASSLAGRVNTEAFFGQGTRLTVV.

The gene calls are TRBV27 and TRBJ2-2; TRBD1 matches at 8 bases. This CDR3 region has 15 residues. CDR1 is MNHEY and CDR2 is SMNVEV in the germline V gene (reference sequence). V shed 5 bases and J 4 bases; nucleotides not matched to a gene: 6. CDR3 nucleotides: TGTGCCAGCAGTCTCAGGGGGCTAACCACCGGGGAGCTGTTTTTT. Encoded protein: CASSLRGLTTGELFF.

This clone was seen a handful of times. This chain joins TRBV7-9 and TRBJ1-2, with 9 bases aligning to TRBD1. The V segment lost 1 base and the J segment 7 bases; nucleotides outside the gene matches: 7. Germline-derived CDR1 and CDR2 are SEHNR and FQNEAQ (reference sequence). The CDR3 covers 15 residues. Written as DNA, the CDR3 is TGTGCCAGCAGCTTAGTCGGGACAGGGCCTGCTGGCTACACCTTC. Translated: CASSLVGTGPAGYTF. Full variable domain (rest looked up from reference TRBV7-9 and TRBJ1-2): DTGVSQNPRHKITKRGQNVTFRCDPISEHNRLYWYRQTLGQGPEFLTYFQNEAQLEKSRLLSDRFSAERPKGSFSTLEIQRTEQGDSAMYLCASSLVGTGPAGYTFGSGTRLTVV.

This clone has only one observation. The rearrangement links TRBV6-5 to TRBJ2-2; D is unresolved. The CDR3 is 16 amino acids. V was shortened by 0 bases and J by 0 bases, with 8 bases between the two germline ends. Per the germline V gene, CDR1 is MNHEY and CDR2 is SVGAGI. The CDR3 is CASSYSFTANTGELFF. The CDR3 nucleotides read TGTGCCAGCAGTTACTCGTTTACAGCGAACACCGGGGAGCTGTTTTTT.

The chain employs TRBV10-3 and TRBJ2-1, with 7 nucleotides matching TRBD2. V was clipped by 4 bases and J by 7 bases; unmatched bases: 7. This CDR3 contains 14 residues. The germline V gene encodes CDR1 ENHRY and CDR2 SYGVKD. CDR3 bases: TGTGCCATCAGTGGGCAGACTAGCAGGAATGAGCAGTTCTTC. Its translation: CAISGQTSRNEQFF.